This T cell receptor (beta chain) derives from a study of blood T cell repertoires in COVID-19. Overall study: In each case, the material was cDNA or gDNA derived from T cells, B-cell-depleted T cells, or PBMCs.

TCRdb's table, derived via immunoSEQ multiplex PCR, lists solely in-frame clones and lacks some. Of approximately 240,000 clones in the sample, 80% to 85% were seen once. This CDR3 has 16 residues. V was clipped by 4 bases and J by 8 bases; unmatched bases: 14. Germline assignment: CDR1 MNHEY and CDR2 SVGAGI. The sequenced sample was peripheral blood. The TCR originated in an older woman with acute or convalescent COVID-19. The chain recombines TRBV6-5 with TRBJ1-2; 9 positions match TRBD1. CDR3 nucleotide sequence: TGTGCCAGCAGTTCAAGATCCGGGACAGGGATCTGGGGCTACACCTTC. Amino acids: CASSSRSGTGIWGYTF.